These 14 T cell receptor beta chains were all obtained from the same sample, sequenced in a study of vaccination effects on CD4 cells after COVID-19. What these receptors recognize is not known. Here immunoSEQ multiplex PCR was the method, and the copy in TCRdb shows in-frame clones only, minus some. The table shows 55,000 to 70,000 clones, with around three quarters occurring only once. The ViraFEST assay expanded antigen-specific CD4+ T cells with viral peptide pools before sequencing. Upon completion of 10 to 11 days in culture, CD4+ T cells were isolated. Participants were given two doses of BNT162b2 or mRNA-1273 vaccine. Source: CD4+ T cells from PBMCs cultured with HCoV-OC43 spike peptides, taken after COVID-19 vaccination. Specified subset: HCoV-OC43 spike overlapping peptide pool stimulation. These receptors came from a human donor who received a COVID-19 vaccine.

The chain has TRBV15 and TRBJ1-1; no clear D. Per the germline V gene, CDR1 is LNHNV and CDR2 is YYDKDF (reference sequence). Trimming left V 0 bases short and J 6 bases short, with 11 bases between. The CDR3 sequence is 14 residues long. The CDR3 sequence is CATSRDRGSSEAFF. The CDR3 region has the DNA TGTGCCACCAGCAGAGATAGAGGGAGTTCTGAAGCTTTCTTT.

In its sample, this clone was seen a few times. The gene calls are TRBV11-2 and TRBJ1-1; D remains unclear. The CDR3 is made up of 15 amino acids. CDR1 SGHAT and CDR2 FQNNGV come from the germline V gene. The V and J ends lost 5 bases and 2 bases respectively, with 15 bases between them. The CDR3 loop is CASSPSQQLNTEAFF. In nucleotides, the CDR3 is TGTGCCAGCAGCCCGTCGCAGCAATTAAACACTGAAGCTTTCTTT. The full variable domain, in which reference TRBV11-2 and TRBJ1-1 provide the parts outside the CDR3, is EAGVAQSPRYKIIEKRQSVAFWCNPISGHATLYWYQQILGQGPKLLIQFQNNGVVDDSQLPKDRFSAERLKGVDSTLKIQPAKLEDSAVYLCASSPSQQLNTEAFFGQGTRLTVV.

This chain connects TRBV5-1 to TRBJ2-2; D might be TRBD1 or TRBD2, each matching 5 bases. Germline CDR1 SGHRS, CDR2 YFSETQ. The V and J ends lost 8 bases and 6 bases respectively, with 26 bases between them. The CDR3 runs to 17 residues. The CDR3 loop reads CASRGQPVGEGAGELFF. The CDR3 DNA is TGCGCCAGTAGAGGGCAACCGGTGGGGGAAGGCGCCGGGGAGCTGTTTTTT.

This rearrangement joins TRBV19 to TRBJ1-1; D not certain. CDR1 is LNHDA and CDR2 is SQIVND in the germline V gene (reference sequence). This CDR3 spans 14 amino acids. V shed 1 base and J shed 0 bases, with 6 bases lying between them. As DNA, the CDR3 is TGTGCCAGTAGTATAGGAGGTTTGAACACTGAAGCTTTCTTT. Protein sequence: CASSIGGLNTEAFF.

CDR3 sequence: CASRLREGANVLTF. The CDR3 bases are TGTGCCAGCAGGCTTCGGGAAGGGGCCAACGTCCTGACTTTC. This sequence joins TRBV7-8 and TRBJ2-6; possible D gene TRBD2, 5 bases. Germline loops: CDR1 SGHVS, CDR2 FQNEAQ. V lost 6 bases, J lost 4 bases, and 10 bases lay in between. The CDR3 loop spans 14 amino acids. The whole variable domain, filled in from reference TRBV7-8 and TRBJ2-6, reads GAGVSQSPRYKVAKRGQDVALRCDPISGHVSLFWYQQALGQGPEFLTYFQNEAQLDKSGLPSDRFFAERPEGSVSTLKIQRTQQEDSAVYLCASRLREGANVLTFGAGSRLTVL.

V and J are TRBV10-3 and TRBJ1-5; 8 bases align to TRBD1. Germline V gene data show CDR1 as ENHRY and CDR2 as SYGVKD. The V and J ends lost 6 bases and 3 bases, in that order; junction bases with no gene match: 1. CDR3 length equals 13 residues. DNA for the CDR3: TGTGCCATCAGGGGACAGGACAATCAGCCCCAGCATTTT. It encodes CAIRGQDNQPQHF.

J is TRBJ2-1 and V is TRBV7-2; 10 bases align to TRBD2. CDR3 length: 15 amino acids. Germline V CDR1 and CDR2: SGHTA, FQGNSA. After removal of 6 bases from V and 2 bases from J, the junction contained 4 bases not matched to a gene. As DNA, the CDR3 is TGTGCCAGCAGTTTCCTAGCGGGAGCCTACAATGAGCAGTTCTTC. Protein: CASSFLAGAYNEQFF. Drawing the rest from reference TRBV7-2 and TRBJ2-1, the complete variable domain is GAGVSQSPSNKVTEKGKDVELRCDPISGHTALYWYRQSLGQGLEFLIYFQGNSAPDKSGLPSDRFSAERTGGSVSTLTIQRTQQEDSAVYLCASSFLAGAYNEQFFGPGTRLTVL.

CDR3 amino acids: CASSHPNSPLHF. CDR3 DNA sequence: TGTGCCAGCAGTCACCCTAATTCACCCCTCCACTTT. The chain links TRBV12-3 or TRBV12-4 to TRBJ1-6; no firm D call. V lost 5 bases to trimming and J lost 6 bases, with 5 bases between them. The CDR3 length is 12 residues.

Only a few counts were recorded for this clone. This chain joins TRBV12-5 and TRBJ1-5; D is uncertain. V lost 1 base, J lost 8 bases, and 6 bases lay in between. Germline V lookup: CDR1 LGHNT, CDR2 FRNRAP. This CDR3 region has 12 residues. For the CDR3, the DNA is TGTGCTAGTGGTTTGGACATCGAGCCCCAGCATTTT. It yields the protein CASGLDIEPQHF. The full variable domain, completed using reference TRBV12-5 and TRBJ1-5, is DARVTQTPRHKVTEMGQEVTMRCQPILGHNTVFWYRQTMMQGLELLAYFRNRAPLDDSGMPKDRFSAEMPDATLATLKIQPSEPRDSAVYFCASGLDIEPQHFGDGTRLSIL.

V gene TRBV5-1 combines with J gene TRBJ2-2; D might be TRBD2 (5 bases). CDR3 length: 17 residues. The V end lost 4 bases, the J end lost 0 bases, and 16 bases lay between the germline ends. Germline CDR1 is SGHRS and CDR2 is YFSETQ. The CDR3: CASSRGRSGTNTGELFF. The CDR3 DNA follows: TGCGCCAGCAGCCGAGGAAGGAGCGGTACGAACACCGGGGAGCTGTTTTTT.

The V and J genes are TRBV21-1 and TRBJ1-2; the table's D call TRBD1 went unverified against the DNA. TRBV21-1 is described as a pseudogene. This CDR3 region has 14 residues. As DNA, the CDR3 is TGTGCCAGCAGCAGTTACGGGACAGACTATGGCTACACCTTC. Protein sequence: CASSSYGTDYGYTF.

The CDR3 DNA reads as TGCGCCAGCAGCCTCCCCGCGGGGCAAGAGACCCAGTACTTC. Translated, it gives CASSLPAGQETQYF. V gene TRBV5-1 combines with J gene TRBJ2-5; D may be TRBD2 (6 bases). Deletions cut 4 bases from V and 2 bases from J, with 12 bases between. The germline CDR1 and CDR2 sequences are SGHRS and YFSETQ. The CDR3 consists of 14 residues.

The V call is TRBV5-1, the J call TRBJ1-6; the D gene is possibly TRBD1 (5 bases). V was shortened by 0 bases and J by 4 bases, with 14 bases between the two germline ends. CDR1 is SGHRS and CDR2 is YFSETQ in the germline V gene. The CDR3 contains 17 residues. The CDR3 region has the DNA TGCGCCAGCAGCTTGGCCGGGGGGGGTCAGTATAATTCACCCCTCCACTTT. This codes for CASSLAGGGQYNSPLHF.

The CDR3 spells CASSRGPLEKLFF. The CDR3 region has the DNA TGTGCCAGCAGTCGGGGCCCGCTAGAAAAACTGTTTTTT. This chain uses TRBV28 with TRBJ1-4; a weak D match, TRBD1 (5 bases). V dropped 5 bases and J dropped 8 bases, with 12 bases sitting between them. The germline V gene encodes CDR1 MDHEN and CDR2 SYDVKM. The CDR3 sequence is 13 residues long.